This T cell receptor (beta chain) was recovered during a study of cytomegalovirus exposure and HLA in healthy donors. Study-wide context: An early data release held some 89 million unique TCRs from HLA-typed donors. Regarding the study as a whole: 16,951 TCR beta sequences were associated with HLA alleles at 0.05 false discovery rate in a later analysis. Some TCR beta chains (about 170 of them) were listed as cytomegalovirus-associated.

A multiplex PCR was run with 60 Vbeta primers and 13 Jbeta primers. Clones were read by immunoSEQ multiplex PCR, and TCRdb kept only the in-frame ones, dropping some. The repertoire holds roughly 140,000 clones, with 60% to 80% as singletons. Comment on this clone: Antigen unknown.

Material for sequencing was PBMCs. The TCR was taken from a male donor in good health and CMV-seronegative.

CDR3 nucleotides: TGTGCCTGGGCGGGAGGGCCGGCGTCCTACAATGAGCAGTTCTTC. This gives the protein CAWAGGPASYNEQFF. The V call is TRBV30, the J call TRBJ2-1; TRBD2 matches at 9 bases. The ends lost 5 bases at V and 1 base at J; junction bases unmatched: 6. The germline CDR1 and CDR2 sequences are GTSNPN and SVGIG (reference sequence). CDR3 length: 15 residues. The variable domain in full, with the rest retrieved from reference TRBV30 and TRBJ2-1, is SQTIHQWPATLVQPVGSPLSLECTVEGTSNPNLYWYRQAAGRGLQLLFYSVGIGQISSEVPQNLSASRPQDRQFILSSKKLLLSDSGFYLCAWAGGPASYNEQFFGPGTRLTVL.